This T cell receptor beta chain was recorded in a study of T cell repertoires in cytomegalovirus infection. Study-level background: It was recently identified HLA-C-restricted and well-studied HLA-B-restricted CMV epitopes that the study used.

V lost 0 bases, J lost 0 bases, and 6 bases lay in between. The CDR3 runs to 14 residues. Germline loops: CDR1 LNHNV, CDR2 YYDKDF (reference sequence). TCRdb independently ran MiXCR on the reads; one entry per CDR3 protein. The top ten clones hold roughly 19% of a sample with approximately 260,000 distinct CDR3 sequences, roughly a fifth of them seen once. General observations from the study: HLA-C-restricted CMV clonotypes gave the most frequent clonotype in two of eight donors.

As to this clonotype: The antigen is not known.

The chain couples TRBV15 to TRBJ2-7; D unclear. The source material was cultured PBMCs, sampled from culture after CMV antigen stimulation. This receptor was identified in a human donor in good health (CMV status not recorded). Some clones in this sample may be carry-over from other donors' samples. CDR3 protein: CATSREGNSYEQYF. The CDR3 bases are TGTGCCACCAGCAGAGAGGGAAACTCCTACGAGCAGTACTTC.